This TCR beta chain appears in the sequencing data of a study of cytomegalovirus exposure and HLA in healthy donors. General study findings and limits: Among the CMV-associated chains, a few were confirmed in vitro as specific for CMV antigens.

For this clone: The antigen is unknown.

This table comes from immunoSEQ multiplex PCR, and its TCRdb copy is limited to in-frame clones, with some not included. The data hold around 120,000 clones, with 86% observed a single time. The donors formed part of the approximately 120-subject validation cohort, distinct from the approximately 630-subject first cohort. The CDR3 covers 14 residues. Germline V gene sequence: CDR1 LNHDA, CDR2 SQIVND (reference sequence). The junction had 4 bases not matched to a gene; V was cut back by 5 bases and J by 4 bases. The sequenced sample was PBMCs. The chain links TRBV19 to TRBJ2-1, with 8 bases lining up with TRBD2. The TCR was taken from a man aged 18 to 35 in good health and CMV-seronegative. The CDR3 coding sequence is TGTGCCAGTAGTCCAGCGGGGGCGTACAATGAGCAGTTCTTC. It encodes CASSPAGAYNEQFF.